Listed below are T cell receptor beta chains from one sample, sequenced in a study of T-cell reconstitution after alpha-beta-depleted transplantation in children. Using its own MiXCR run on the PCR reads, TCRdb lists one record per CDR3 protein. The table has 300,000 to 400,000 distinct CDR3 sequences, about 14% seen once. This specimen consisted of PBMCs, obtained from the stem cell graft. The receptor set was obtained from a human donor who donated a stem cell graft to a child with Fanconi anemia. CDR3s include the opening cysteine and the closing phenylalanine or tryptophan. Each record gives: D gene, J gene, V gene, clone size, CDR3 protein, CDR3 DNA. The D gene is left open where the match is weak. Expanded clones get a size class; other rows say once, few or many, or leave the size out.

TRBD1 TRBJ2-3 TRBV9 few CASSTSTGTGKQYF TGTGCCAGCAGCACATCTACCGGGACAGGTAAACAGTATTTT
. TRBJ2-7 TRBV10-3 few CAISESRGRLTYEQYF TGTGCCATCAGTGAGTCCCGGGGAAGACTTACCTACGAGCAGTACTTC
TRBD2 TRBJ2-1 TRBV10-3 . CAIRESTSAFRDEQFF TGTGCCATCAGAGAGTCGACTAGCGCCTTCCGGGATGAGCAGTTCTTC
. TRBJ2-7 TRBV10-3 many CAISELGGLYEQYF TGTGCCATCAGTGAGTTGGGGGGTCTCTACGAGCAGTACTTC
. TRBJ2-3 TRBV6-1 few CASSDEVQGTSTDTQYF TGTGCCAGCAGTGATGAGGTCCAGGGGACTAGCACAGATACGCAGTATTTT
. TRBJ1-5 TRBV5-1 . CASSLATGTNQPQHF TGCGCCAGCAGCTTAGCCACAGGAACTAATCAGCCCCAGCATTTT
. TRBJ2-5 TRBV7-2 few CASSSLRAPGETQYF TGTGCCAGCAGCTCACTCAGGGCACCGGGGGAGACCCAGTACTTC
. TRBJ2-2 TRBV7-6 few CASSPPGLFAGELFF TGTGCCAGCAGCCCACCGGGACTCTTTGCCGGGGAGCTGTTTTTT
TRBD1 TRBJ1-2 TRBV7-2 few CASSERQGAYGYTF TGTGCCAGCAGTGAAAGACAGGGGGCGTATGGCTACACCTTC
. TRBJ1-2 TRBV18 few CASSRGDGLYGYTF TGTGCCAGCTCACGCGGCGACGGCCTCTATGGCTACACCTTC
. TRBJ2-4 TRBV5-4 few CASSLPSSKNIQYF TGTGCCAGCAGCTTGCCAAGCTCCAAAAACATTCAGTACTTC
TRBD1 TRBJ2-1 TRBV14 . CASSQNRGDEQFF TGTGCCAGCAGTCAGAACAGGGGTGATGAGCAGTTCTTC
. TRBJ2-3 TRBV6-1 . CASMGSQIATSTDTQYF TGTGCCAGCATGGGCTCCCAAATAGCGACTAGCACAGATACGCAGTATTTT
. TRBJ2-3 TRBV12-3/TRBV12-4 few CASSLAATRDTQYF TGTGCCAGCAGTTTGGCAGCCACCAGAGATACGCAGTATTTT
. TRBJ2-7 TRBV21-1 many CASSRSCKGFSYEQYF TGTGCCAGCAGCCGCTCATGCAAGGGCTTCTCCTACGAGCAGTACTTC
TRBD1 TRBJ1-1 TRBV5-1 many CASSLGTGNTEAFF TGCGCCAGCAGCTTGGGGACAGGGAACACTGAAGCTTTCTTT